This is a list of T cell receptor beta chains from one sample in a study of shared clonotypes between healthy human individuals. Only in-frame clones appear in the TCRdb table, and some are missing; sequencing was by immunoSEQ multiplex PCR. The data contain roughly 2.6 million clones, approximately 92% of them singletons. Material: naive CD4+ T cells sorted from blood. The receptors were sampled from a man between 18 and 29 years old in good health. Each CDR3 is given with its conserved first and last residue. A D gene is named only where the DNA matches it firmly. Clone size, where shown, is once, few, many, or a class for clones that have expanded.

TRBJ1-4 | - | - | TRBV7-2 | CASSLGASGNEKLFF | TGTGCCAGCAGCTTAGGCGCCTCTGGTAATGAAAAACTGTTTTTT
TRBJ1-2 | - | TRBD1 | TRBV5-5 | CASSSKTGTEYGYTF | TGTGCCAGCAGCTCCAAAACCGGGACAGAATATGGCTACACCTTC
TRBJ2-5 | - | TRBD2 | TRBV5-6 | CASSTGLAGDRGETQYF | TGTGCCAGCAGCACGGGACTAGCGGGAGATCGGGGAGAGACCCAGTACTTC
TRBJ1-1 | once | - | TRBV21-1 | CASRPNRDLPFF | TGTGCCAGCAGACCCAACCGGGACCTCCCCTTCTTT
TRBJ2-2 | once | TRBD1 | TRBV6-1 | CASSAYRGTGELFF | TGTGCCAGCAGTGCGTACAGGGGGACCGGGGAGCTGTTTTTT
TRBJ2-7 | - | - | TRBV7-2 | CASSRGHSYEQYF | TGTGCCAGCAGCCGGGGACACTCCTACGAGCAGTACTTC
TRBJ2-2 | - | - | TRBV18 | CASSPGTPRGGELFF | TGTGCCAGCTCCCCCGGGACACCTCGGGGCGGGGAGCTGTTTTTT
TRBJ2-2 | - | TRBD1 | TRBV7-3 | CASSLMGTAGLSGELFF | TGTGCCAGCAGCTTAATGGGGACAGCAGGTCTTAGCGGGGAGCTGTTTTTT
TRBJ1-4 | - | TRBD1 | TRBV6-6 | CASGQGAQNEKLFF | TGTGCCAGCGGACAGGGGGCGCAGAATGAAAAACTGTTTTTT
TRBJ2-7 | - | TRBD2 | TRBV7-2 | CASSPRDYQYF | TGTGCCAGCAGCCCCCGGGACTACCAGTACTTC
TRBJ2-7 | - | - | TRBV28 | CASKPGNSYEQYF | TGTGCCAGCAAACCGGGAAACTCCTACGAGCAGTACTTC
TRBJ1-5 | few | - | TRBV7-2 | CASSLAGPGDQPQHF | TGTGCCAGCAGCTTAGCAGGGCCCGGAGACCAGCCCCAGCATTTT
TRBJ1-4 | - | - | TRBV27 | CASRQRLNEKLFF | TGTGCCAGCCGCCAAAGGCTTAATGAAAAACTGTTTTTT
TRBJ2-7 | once | - | TRBV11-2 | CASSSLYEQYF | TGTGCCAGCAGTTCCCTCTACGAGCAGTACTTC
TRBJ1-3 | - | - | TRBV2 | CASSVTRAGSSGNTIYF | TGTGCCAGCAGTGTAACTAGGGCAGGGAGTTCTGGAAACACCATATATTTT
TRBJ1-6 | - | - | TRBV5-5 | CASSFSGTPSSYNSPLHF | TGTGCCAGCAGCTTCTCTGGGACACCAAGCTCCTATAATTCACCCCTCCACTTT
TRBJ2-7 | - | - | TRBV30 | CACSGDNEQYF | TGTGCCTGTTCTGGGGATAACGAGCAGTACTTC
TRBJ1-2 | - | TRBD1 | TRBV13 | CASSAGTGVNYYGYTF | TGTGCCAGCAGCGCCGGGACAGGGGTTAATTACTATGGCTACACCTTC
TRBJ1-2 | - | - | TRBV10-3 | CAISMGENYGYTF | TGTGCCATCAGCATGGGAGAAAACTATGGCTACACCTTC
TRBJ2-7 | - | - | TRBV28 | CASSFQTYEQYF | TGTGCCAGCAGTTTTCAAACCTACGAGCAGTACTTC
TRBJ1-6 | few | TRBD1 | TRBV10-3 | CAISWTGDSPLHF | TGTGCCATCAGCTGGACAGGGGATTCACCCCTCCACTTT
TRBJ1-5 | - | - | TRBV6-1 | CASSGGSVEGNQPQHF | TGTGCCAGCAGTGGGGGGAGTGTGGAAGGCAATCAGCCCCAGCATTTT
TRBJ2-7 | - | TRBD1 | TRBV7-7 | CASSPGTGSDYEQYF | TGTGCTAGCAGTCCCGGGACAGGATCCGACTACGAGCAGTACTTC
TRBJ2-6 | - | TRBD2 | TRBV28 | CASSSVSLGRGAGANVLTF | TGTGCCAGCAGCTCGGTGTCTTTGGGACGGGGGGCTGGGGCCAACGTCCTGACTTTC
TRBJ2-1 | - | TRBD1 | TRBV6-4 | CASSPQGLKYNEQFF | TGTGCCAGCAGTCCACAGGGGCTAAAATACAATGAGCAGTTCTTC
TRBJ2-2 | - | - | TRBV9 | CASALTMNTGELFF | TGTGCCAGCGCATTGACTATGAACACCGGGGAGCTGTTTTTT
TRBJ2-7 | - | - | TRBV12-2 | CASLFLLAGGEQYF | TGTGCAAGCTTGTTTCTCTTGGCAGGCGGCGAGCAGTACTTC
TRBJ2-3 | - | - | TRBV7-2 | CASSLNSGFTDTQYF | TGTGCCAGCAGCTTAAACTCAGGGTTCACAGATACGCAGTATTTT
TRBJ1-3 | - | - | TRBV4-1 | CASSFSGNTIYF | TGCGCCAGCTCGTTCTCTGGAAACACCATATATTTT
TRBJ1-2 | - | - | TRBV19 | CASSKTPPGYGYTF | TGTGCCAGTAGTAAGACTCCTCCAGGCTATGGCTACACCTTC
TRBJ2-7 | - | - | TRBV7-9 | CASSTGTVAYEQYF | TGTGCCAGCAGCACCGGGACCGTAGCCTACGAGCAGTACTTC
TRBJ2-7 | - | - | TRBV27 | CASSPIFAGSSYEQYF | TGTGCCAGCAGTCCCATTTTTGCGGGGAGCTCCTACGAGCAGTACTTC
TRBJ1-3 | - | - | TRBV25-1 | CATGFSGNTIYF | TGTGCCACCGGTTTCTCTGGAAACACCATATATTTT
TRBJ2-3 | - | - | TRBV4-1 | CASSRDNAGTDTQYF | TGCGCCAGCAGCCGGGACAACGCCGGCACAGATACGCAGTATTTT
TRBJ1-3 | - | TRBD1 | TRBV19 | CASSFYAGGSGNTIYF | TGTGCCAGTAGTTTCTACGCAGGGGGATCAGGAAACACCATATATTTT
TRBJ1-1 | - | - | TRBV18 | CASSPVEGWNTEAFF | TGTGCCAGCTCACCGGTGGAGGGCTGGAACACTGAAGCTTTCTTT
TRBJ1-2 | - | - | TRBV6-5 | CASSFQGSYGYTF | TGTGCCAGCAGTTTTCAGGGCAGCTATGGCTACACCTTC
TRBJ2-7 | - | - | TRBV29-1 | CSVGVGGKGNEQYF | TGCAGCGTTGGGGTAGGGGGAAAGGGGAACGAGCAGTACTTC
TRBJ2-6 | - | TRBD1 | TRBV28 | CASSRDRGQAGANVLTF | TGTGCCAGCAGTCGGGACAGGGGGCAGGCTGGGGCCAACGTCCTGACTTTC
TRBJ1-3 | - | - | TRBV10-3 | CAISEPELRDSGNTIYF | TGTGCCATCAGTGAGCCTGAGTTGAGGGACTCTGGAAACACCATATATTTT
TRBJ2-7 | - | - | TRBV11-2 | CASSLRGYEQYF | TGTGCCAGCAGCTTAAGAGGGTACGAGCAGTACTTC
TRBJ1-4 | - | TRBD1 | TRBV11-2 | CASSLDLWTGAMEKLFF | TGTGCCAGCAGCTTAGATCTTTGGACAGGGGCAATGGAAAAACTGTTTTTT
TRBJ2-2 | - | - | TRBV27 | CASSSGTSNTGELFF | TGTGCCAGCAGTTCTGGGACGAGTAACACCGGGGAGCTGTTTTTT
TRBJ1-2 | - | - | TRBV6-6 | CASSYSRRAYDYGYTF | TGTGCCAGCAGTTACTCGAGAAGGGCCTACGACTATGGCTACACCTTC
TRBJ1-5 | - | - | TRBV7-2 | CASSLESGVGNQPQHF | TGTGCCAGCAGCTTAGAATCAGGGGTCGGCAATCAGCCCCAGCATTTT
TRBJ1-4 | - | - | TRBV7-9 | CASSLAGNREKLFF | TGTGCCAGCAGCTTAGCCGGGAACCGAGAAAAACTGTTTTTT
TRBJ2-3 | - | - | TRBV18 | CASSPRSDTQYF | TGTGCCAGCTCACCACGCTCAGATACGCAGTATTTT
TRBJ2-5 | once | - | TRBV7-9 | CASRATGPETQYF | TGTGCCAGCAGAGCGACGGGACCAGAGACCCAGTACTTC
TRBJ1-1 | - | - | TRBV6-5 | CASSLGLTPGGTEAFF | TGTGCCAGCAGTTTAGGGCTTACTCCTGGGGGGACTGAAGCTTTCTTT
TRBJ1-1 | - | - | TRBV7-3 | CASSPQGNTEAFF | TGTGCCAGCAGCCCACAGGGGAACACTGAAGCTTTCTTT
TRBJ2-5 | - | TRBD1 | TRBV23-1 | CASSRKGTGGWETQYF | TGCGCCAGCAGCCGAAAGGGGACAGGGGGGTGGGAGACCCAGTACTTC